This entry lists 16 T cell receptor beta chains sequenced from one sample in a study of beta chain features in type 1 diabetes (dated by TCRdb to 2017 to 2018). Library prep was done by the immunoSEQ multiplex PCR assay. The entire amount of isolated RNA was reverse transcribed using the High Capacity cDNA Reverse Transcription Kit, so the sequenced TCRB transcripts were expressed ones. Not all clones reach the TCRdb copy of this immuneACCESS table, which keeps in-frame sequences only. Checked studies attribute under half of the gap to unresolved V genes and leave the rest unexplained. In all, the sample holds 200,000 to 250,000 clones, and 68% of those were seen once. Jointly, the top ten make up around 0.057% of the sample. The sample was naive CD4+ T cells from blood. The cell subset or site label corresponds to: true naive CD4+ T cells. All receptors derive from a man aged 25 to 40 in good health.

The table lists this clone with a few counts. The chain links TRBV30 to TRBJ1-5; maybe TRBD1 (6 bases). The V gene lost 3 bases and the J gene lost 7 bases, with 13 bases spanning the gap. This CDR3 spans 13 amino acids. Germline V gives CDR1 GTSNPN, CDR2 SVGIG (reference sequence). CDR3 residues: CAWSPGAGQPQHF. The CDR3, as DNA: TGTGCCTGGAGCCCGGGGGCCGGGCAGCCCCAGCATTTT. Supplemented by reference TRBV30 and TRBJ1-5, the full variable domain reads SQTIHQWPATLVQPVGSPLSLECTVEGTSNPNLYWYRQAAGRGLQLLFYSVGIGQISSEVPQNLSASRPQDRQFILSSKKLLLSDSGFYLCAWSPGAGQPQHFGDGTRLSIL.

This clone appeared a few times. CDR3 coding DNA: TGCAGCGTTCAACCCACCACAGGGTACGATACGCAGTATTTT. Protein product: CSVQPTTGYDTQYF. This sequence joins TRBV29-1 and TRBJ2-3, with D maybe TRBD1 (6 bases). The CDR3 extends over 14 amino acids. V lost 5 bases, J lost 6 bases, and 18 bases lay in between. Germline V gene lookup returns CDR1 SQVTM and CDR2 ANQGSEA.

V is TRBV18 and J is TRBJ2-7; D is tentatively TRBD1 or TRBD2 (5 bases each). Between the trimmed V and J ends, which lost 2 bases and 5 bases, there was a span of 10 bases. The CDR3 has 13 amino acids. Germline V gives CDR1 KGHSH, CDR2 LQKENI. CDR3 protein: CASSPILGDEQYF. The CDR3 DNA reads as TGTGCCAGCTCACCAATTTTGGGGGACGAGCAGTACTTC.

This clone was recorded only once. The chain joins TRBV25-1 to TRBJ2-7; 9 bases align to TRBD1. J lost 5 bases, V lost 3 bases, and 11 bases had no gene match. The CDR3 runs to 16 residues. CDR1 is MGHDK, CDR2 SYGVNS, per germline. The chain's CDR3 is CASSEPPGQGGDEQYF. CDR3 bases: TGTGCCAGCAGTGAGCCGCCGGGACAGGGTGGAGACGAGCAGTACTTC.

The rearrangement joins TRBV21-1 to TRBJ2-7; the DNA was not compared with TRBD2, the D call given in the table. TRBV21-1 is assigned pseudogene status. The length of the CDR3 is 12 residues. The DNA for the CDR3 is TGTGCCAGCGGCGGCCGTACCTACGAGCAGTACTTC. Its protein product is CASGGRTYEQYF.

This clone was seen only a few times. V and J are TRBV30 and TRBJ1-1; D unresolved. Germline loops: CDR1 GTSNPN, CDR2 SVGIG (reference sequence). Trimming pared 4 bases from V and 1 base from J, leaving 7 bases between. This CDR3 has 12 amino acids. Written as DNA, the CDR3 is TGTGCCTGGACGCGGGGGAACACTGAAGCTTTCTTT. This sequence encodes CAWTRGNTEAFF.

V is TRBV30 and J is TRBJ2-7, with a tentative D call TRBD1 (6 bases). The CDR3 consists of 13 residues. The V gene lost 7 bases and the J gene lost 0 bases, with 13 bases spanning the gap. Germline-derived CDR1 and CDR2 are GTSNPN and SVGIG (reference sequence). The CDR3 nucleotides read TGTGCCTTGAGGGACATTTCCTCCTACGAGCAGTACTTC. Residues: CALRDISSYEQYF.

The gene calls are TRBV5-1 and TRBJ2-4, with unresolved D. The V end was cut by 5 bases, the J end by 0 bases, with 9 bases between. The CDR3 has 14 residues. Germline-derived CDR1 and CDR2 are SGHRS and YFSETQ. The CDR3 sequence is CASSNTVAKNIQYF. DNA of the CDR3: TGCGCCAGCAGTAATACTGTAGCCAAAAACATTCAGTACTTC. The variable domain in full, completed from reference TRBV5-1 and TRBJ2-4, reads KAGVTQTPRYLIKTRGQQVTLSCSPISGHRSVSWYQQTPGQGLQFLFEYFSETQRNKGNFPGRFSGRQFSNSRSEMNVSTLELGDSALYLCASSNTVAKNIQYFGAGTRLSVL.

The chain is built from TRBV30 and TRBJ2-6, with D unclear. CDR3 length: 14 residues. Looked up from germline, CDR1 is GTSNPN and CDR2 is SVGIG (reference sequence). Trimming removed 3 bases at V and 0 bases at J, with 6 bases between. As DNA, the CDR3 is TGTGCCTGGAGCGGCGGCTCTGGGGCCAACGTCCTGACTTTC. Translation gives CAWSGGSGANVLTF.

In this sample, this clone turned up a few times. The rearrangement links TRBV29-1 to TRBJ2-2; D call uncertain. Between the trimmed V and J ends, which lost 4 bases and 1 base, there was a span of 10 bases. Germline V gives CDR1 SQVTM, CDR2 ANQGSEA. There are 14 residues in the CDR3. The CDR3 DNA follows: TGCAGCGTTGCCCATCTAAAGAACACCGGGGAGCTGTTTTTT. Translation: CSVAHLKNTGELFF.

The rearrangement links TRBV5-1 to TRBJ2-7, with 7 bases fitting TRBD1. CDR1 is SGHRS and CDR2 is YFSETQ in the germline V gene. V trimming: 3 bases; J trimming: 9 bases; junction bases outside the gene matches: 12. The CDR3 length is 14 residues. The CDR3 is CASSSTLTGTAQYF. The DNA for the CDR3 is TGCGCCAGCAGCTCTACCCTTACAGGGACAGCGCAGTACTTC.

This chain uses TRBV9 with TRBJ1-5; TRBD1 might be the D (5 bases). Germline CDR1 is SGDLS and CDR2 is YYNGEE. V was pared by 7 bases and J by 6 bases, with 14 bases between. CDR3 length: 13 residues. The CDR3 DNA sequence: TGTGCCAGCGGCCTCGGGGGTTCTCAGCCCCAGCATTTT. It specifies CASGLGGSQPQHF.

The chain couples TRBV7-8 to TRBJ2-1; 9 bases map to TRBD2. The CDR3 loop spans 16 amino acids. Looked up from germline, CDR1 is SGHVS and CDR2 is FQNEAQ. Losses at the gene ends were 4 bases for V and 4 bases for J; bases not matched to a gene: 8. The CDR3 DNA reads TGTGCCAGCAGCTCCCGAGCGGGGGGACCATACAATGAGCAGTTCTTC. It translates to CASSSRAGGPYNEQFF.

V gene TRBV30 combines with J gene TRBJ1-2, with D hard to call. V gave up 0 bases and J gave up 3 bases, with 5 bases separating them. The CDR3 contains 12 residues. Germline-derived CDR1 and CDR2 are GTSNPN and SVGIG (reference sequence). For the CDR3, the DNA is TGTGCCTGGAGTGTAAACGACTATGGCTACACCTTC. It yields the protein CAWSVNDYGYTF.

The J gene is TRBJ2-6, the V gene TRBV10-3; D perhaps matches TRBD2 (5 bases). The V gene's germline CDR1 is ENHRY and CDR2 SYGVKD. The V end lost 10 bases, the J end lost 2 bases, and 15 bases lay between the germline ends. The CDR3 consists of 15 residues. The CDR3 coding sequence is TGTGCCACGGGGTCAATGCGGGCTGGGGCCAACGTCCTGACTTTC. Translated, it gives CATGSMRAGANVLTF.

The chain uses TRBV10-3 and TRBJ2-5; no reliable D call. The V and J ends lost 0 bases and 2 bases respectively, with 7 bases between them. Germline CDR1 is ENHRY and CDR2 is SYGVKD. The CDR3 extends over 14 amino acids. CDR3 protein: CAISESTGQETQYF. CDR3 nucleotides: TGTGCCATCAGTGAGTCGACTGGGCAAGAGACCCAGTACTTC.